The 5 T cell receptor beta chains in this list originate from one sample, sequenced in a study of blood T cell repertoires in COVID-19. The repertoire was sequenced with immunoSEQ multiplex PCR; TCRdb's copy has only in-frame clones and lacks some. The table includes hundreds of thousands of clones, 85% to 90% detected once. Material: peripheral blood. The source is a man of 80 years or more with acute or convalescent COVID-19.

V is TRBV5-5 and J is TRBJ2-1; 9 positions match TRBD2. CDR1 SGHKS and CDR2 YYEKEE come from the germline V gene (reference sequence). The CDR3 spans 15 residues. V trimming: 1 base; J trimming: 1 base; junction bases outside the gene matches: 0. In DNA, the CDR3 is TGTGCCAGCAGCTTGAGCGGGAGGTCCTACAATGAGCAGTTCTTC. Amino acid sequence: CASSLSGRSYNEQFF.

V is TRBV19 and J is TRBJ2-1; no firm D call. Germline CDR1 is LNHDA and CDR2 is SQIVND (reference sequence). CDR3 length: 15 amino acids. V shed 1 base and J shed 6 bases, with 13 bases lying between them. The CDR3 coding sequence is TGTGCCAGTAGTATAGGAATAGAGCTCGGCAATGAGCAGTTCTTC. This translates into CASSIGIELGNEQFF.

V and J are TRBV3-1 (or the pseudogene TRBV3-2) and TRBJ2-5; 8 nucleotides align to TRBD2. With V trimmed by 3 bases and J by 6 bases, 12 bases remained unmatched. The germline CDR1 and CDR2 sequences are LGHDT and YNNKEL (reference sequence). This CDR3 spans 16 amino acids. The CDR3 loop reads CASSQISGEVWQTQYF. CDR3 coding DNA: TGTGCCAGCAGCCAGATTAGCGGGGAGGTCTGGCAGACCCAGTACTTC.

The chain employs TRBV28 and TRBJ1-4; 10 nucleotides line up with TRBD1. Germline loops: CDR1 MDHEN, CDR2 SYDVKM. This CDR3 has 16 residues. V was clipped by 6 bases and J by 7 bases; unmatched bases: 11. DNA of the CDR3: TGTGCCAGCAGATCGAGGTGGACAGGGGGTGGTGAAAAACTGTTTTTT. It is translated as CASRSRWTGGGEKLFF.

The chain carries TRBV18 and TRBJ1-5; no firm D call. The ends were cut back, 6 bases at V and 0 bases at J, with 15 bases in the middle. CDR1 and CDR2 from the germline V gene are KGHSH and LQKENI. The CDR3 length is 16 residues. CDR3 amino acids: CASSPIRTSSNQPQHF. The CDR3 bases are TGTGCCAGCTCCCCGATACGAACATCTAGCAATCAGCCCCAGCATTTT.